Described below is a single T cell receptor (beta chain) sequence and its context. CDR3 length: 11 residues. The V and J ends lost 9 bases and 6 bases respectively, with 11 bases between them. CDR1 and CDR2 (germline): MNHEY, SMNVEV (reference sequence). MiXCR, applied by TCRdb to the RT-PCR reads, yields one record per CDR3 protein. The repertoire has about 680,000 distinct CDR3 sequences, approximately 15% of them found once; the top ten carry 3.6%. The sample consisted of memory CD4+ T cells from blood. This TCR was recovered from a female donor in good health, serving as a healthy control. V usage is TRBV27 and J usage is TRBJ1-2, with D possibly being TRBD1 (5 bases). This chain's CDR3 is CASGLGDGYTF. The CDR3 nucleotides are TGTGCCAGTGGGTTGGGGGATGGCTACACCTTC.